A single sample is the source of the 11 T cell receptor beta chains below, sequenced in a study of vaccination and CD4 T cells after COVID-19. The treatment was: roughly 10-day PBMC culture with coronavirus spike peptide pools or control peptides (ViraFEST assay). No antigen is known for these receptors. Sequencing of the DNA from cultured CD4+ T cells was carried out with the Oncomine TCR Beta short-read assay. TCRdb re-analysed the PCR reads in MiXCR, keeping a single row per CDR3 protein. Of 18,000 or so distinct CDR3 sequences in the sample, approximately 28% are singletons; the top ten hold approximately 15%. Sequenced: cultured CD4+ T cells from blood. The receptors stem from a human donor with COVID-19.

This clonotype was observed a handful of times. CDR3: CASSLGLVEDTQYF. The DNA of the CDR3 is TGTGCCAGCAGCCTAGGACTAGTGGAAGATACGCAGTATTTT. The gene calls are TRBV12-3 or TRBV12-4 and TRBJ2-3; 7 positions agree with TRBD2. The CDR3 extends over 14 amino acids. With V trimmed by 6 bases and J by 5 bases, 8 bases remained unmatched.

The rearrangement joins TRBV20-1 to TRBJ1-5; D unresolved. The CDR3 runs 14 residues. Germline CDR1 DFQATT, CDR2 SNEGSKA (reference sequence). V was pared by 6 bases and J by 0 bases, with 12 bases between. As DNA, the CDR3 is TGCAGTGCAGAGAGAGGTAATAGCAATCAGCCCCAGCATTTT. It encodes CSAERGNSNQPQHF.

This sequence joins TRBV19 and TRBJ1-5; tentatively, D is TRBD1 (6 bases). V was cut by 5 bases and J by 9 bases, with 17 bases left in between. The length of the CDR3 is 14 residues. Germline V gene data show CDR1 as LNHDA and CDR2 as SQIVND (reference sequence). CDR3 sequence reads: CASSSQGALGPQHF. In DNA, the CDR3 is TGTGCCAGTAGTTCACAGGGAGCTCTCGGGCCCCAGCATTTT. Combining the CDR3 with reference TRBV19 and TRBJ1-5 gives the whole variable domain DGGITQSPKYLFRKEGQNVTLSCEQNLNHDAMYWYRQDPGQGLRLIYYSQIVNDFQKGDIAEGYSVSREKKESFPLTVTSAQKNPTAFYLCASSSQGALGPQHFGDGTRLSIL.

The gene calls are TRBV20-1 and TRBJ2-1, with 13 bases that match TRBD2. There are 17 residues in the CDR3. Germline-derived CDR1 and CDR2 are DFQATT and SNEGSKA (reference sequence). Losses at the gene ends were 1 base for V and 5 bases for J; bases not matched to a gene: 8. The CDR3 DNA reads as TGCAGTGCTAGAGGAGGACTAGCGGGGGCGGTCCACAATGAGCAGTTCTTC. As protein: CSARGGLAGAVHNEQFF.

The chain links TRBV24-1 to TRBJ2-3; 10 nucleotides line up with TRBD1. V lost 3 bases and J lost 6; bases outside the gene matches: 5. The CDR3 has 15 residues. Germline assignment: CDR1 KGHDR and CDR2 SFDVKD. Here the CDR3 reads CATSDRGTGVDTQYF. The CDR3 nucleotides read TGTGCCACCAGTGATCGAGGGACAGGGGTTGATACGCAGTATTTT.

This sequence joins TRBV5-1 and TRBJ1-6; no clear D gene. The CDR3 covers 13 residues. The V end lost 4 bases, the J end lost 7 bases, and 9 bases lay between the germline ends. The germline gives CDR1 SGHRS, CDR2 YFSETQ. The CDR3 region is CASSKLQNSPLHF. The CDR3 nucleotides read TGCGCCAGCAGCAAGTTACAGAATTCACCCCTCCACTTT.

The gene calls are TRBV5-5 and TRBJ1-3; D is possibly TRBD1 (5 bases). The V gene lost 0 bases and the J gene lost 1 base, with 8 bases spanning the gap. The germline CDR1 and CDR2 sequences are SGHKS and YYEKEE (reference sequence). This CDR3 has 15 amino acids. This chain's CDR3 is CASSLVAGSGNTIYF. CDR3 in DNA: TGTGCCAGCAGCTTGGTAGCAGGGTCTGGAAACACCATATATTTT.

Only a few counts were recorded for this clonotype. V gene TRBV11-2 combines with J gene TRBJ1-2; 8 bases are a match to TRBD1. V trimming: 5 bases; J trimming: 8 bases; junction bases outside the gene matches: 13. CDR3 length equals 15 residues. Germline-derived CDR1 and CDR2 are SGHAT and FQNNGV. CDR3 sequence reads: CASSPTTGDAGGYTF. The CDR3 region has the DNA TGTGCCAGCAGCCCCACGACAGGGGACGCTGGAGGCTACACCTTC.

To note about this clonotype: Germline is not matched at one junction end, which may reflect a read error. The chain joins TRBV7-8 to TRBJ1-6; the match to TRBD1 covers 7 bases. The CDR3 is made up of 15 amino acids. CDR1 SGHVS and CDR2 FQNEAQ come from the germline V gene. CDR3 sequence (DNA): TGTGCCAGCAGTTTAGGAGGAGGGGGCCAGAAACCCCTCCACTTT. Translated, it gives CASSLGGGGQKPLHF.

The chain combines TRBV29-1 with TRBJ1-1; the D gene is possibly TRBD1 (5 bases). V was clipped by 5 bases and J by 4 bases, with 11 bases between them. The CDR3 has 12 amino acids. CDR1 is SQVTM and CDR2 is ANQGSEA in the germline V gene. CDR3 bases: TGCAGCGTTTCTAGACAGACCACTGAAGCTTTCTTT. Protein product: CSVSRQTTEAFF. The full variable domain, in which reference TRBV29-1 and TRBJ1-1 provide the parts outside the CDR3, is SAVISQKPSRDICQRGTSLTIQCQVDSQVTMMFWYRQQPGQSLTLIATANQGSEATYESGFVIDKFPISRPNLTFSTLTVSNMSPEDSSIYLCSVSRQTTEAFFGQGTRLTVV.

The chain is built from TRBV11-2 and TRBJ2-2; D unclear. CDR3 length: 15 residues. CDR1 and CDR2 from the germline V gene are SGHAT and FQNNGV. Trimming cost V 1 base and J 5 bases, with 11 bases left between them. The CDR3 DNA follows: TGTGCCAGCAGCTTAGGGTTCGGCCAGACCGGGGAGCTGTTTTTT. This sequence encodes CASSLGFGQTGELFF.